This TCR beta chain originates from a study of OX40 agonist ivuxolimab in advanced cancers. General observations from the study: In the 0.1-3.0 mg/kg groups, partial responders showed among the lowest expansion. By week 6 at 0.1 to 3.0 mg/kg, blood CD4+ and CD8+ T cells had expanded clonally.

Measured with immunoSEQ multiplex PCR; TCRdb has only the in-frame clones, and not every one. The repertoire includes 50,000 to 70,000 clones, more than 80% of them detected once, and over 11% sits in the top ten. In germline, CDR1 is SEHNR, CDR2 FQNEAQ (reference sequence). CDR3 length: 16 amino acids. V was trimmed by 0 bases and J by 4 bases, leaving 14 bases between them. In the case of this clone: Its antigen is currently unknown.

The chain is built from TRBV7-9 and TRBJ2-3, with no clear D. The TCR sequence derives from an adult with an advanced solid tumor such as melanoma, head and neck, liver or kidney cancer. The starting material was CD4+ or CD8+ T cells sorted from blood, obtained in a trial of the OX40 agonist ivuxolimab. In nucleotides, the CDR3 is TGTGCCAGCAGCTTAGCTGCGTTGGGAAGGTCAGATACGCAGTATTTT. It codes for CASSLAALGRSDTQYF.